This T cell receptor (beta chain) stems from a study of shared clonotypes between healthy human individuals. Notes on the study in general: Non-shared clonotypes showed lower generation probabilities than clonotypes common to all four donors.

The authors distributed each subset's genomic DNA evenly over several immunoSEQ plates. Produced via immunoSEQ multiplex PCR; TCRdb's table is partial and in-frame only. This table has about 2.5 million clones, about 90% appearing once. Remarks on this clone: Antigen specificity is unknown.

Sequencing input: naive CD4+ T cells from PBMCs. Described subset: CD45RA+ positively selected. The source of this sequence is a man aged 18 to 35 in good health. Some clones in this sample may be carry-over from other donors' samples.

The CDR3 sequence: CASSWDRFYEQYF. For the CDR3, the DNA is TGTGCCAGTTCCTGGGACAGATTCTACGAGCAGTACTTC. V gene TRBV6-1 combines with J gene TRBJ2-7; 7 bases fit TRBD1. Germline lookup yields CDR1 MNHNS and CDR2 SASEGT. V lost 9 bases, J lost 3 bases, and 8 bases stayed unmatched. The CDR3 totals 13 residues.